What follows are 3 T cell receptor beta chains derived from one specimen sequenced in a study of blood T cell repertoires in COVID-19. Assay: immunoSEQ multiplex PCR; the TCRdb copy retains only in-frame clones and omits some. The sample consists of about 70,000 clones, roughly 87% of them appearing once. The sequencing input was peripheral blood. These receptors all come from a woman aged 18-35 years with acute or convalescent COVID-19.

J is TRBJ1-5 and V is TRBV6-5; the D is unclear. V was clipped by 6 bases and J by 2 bases, with 8 bases between them. The CDR3 consists of 13 residues. Germline lookup yields CDR1 MNHEY and CDR2 SVGAGI. In nucleotides, the CDR3 is TGTGCCAGCAGGGCCCCCGGCAATCAGCCCCAGCATTTT. Its translation is CASRAPGNQPQHF.

This rearrangement joins TRBV30 to TRBJ1-4, with TRBD1 matching over 8 bases. Germline trimming cut 0 bases from V and 6 bases from J; bases unmatched to any gene: 12. This CDR3 spans 17 amino acids. Germline assignment: CDR1 GTSNPN and CDR2 SVGIG (reference sequence). The CDR3 nucleotides read TGTGCCTGGAGTGTTGGGACAGGTTGGGTTGGGTATGAAAAACTGTTTTTT. Its translation: CAWSVGTGWVGYEKLFF.

The gene calls are TRBV6-1 and TRBJ1-4; perhaps TRBD1 as D (6 bases). This CDR3 has 17 residues. Between the trimmed V and J ends, which lost 1 base and 2 bases, there was a span of 14 bases. Germline V gives CDR1 MNHNS, CDR2 SASEGT. The DNA for the CDR3 is TGTGCCAGCAGTGAAGAAGACAGGCAGGGCACTAATGAAAAACTGTTTTTT. It encodes CASSEEDRQGTNEKLFF.